The text below deals with one TCR beta chain. Its antigen is unknown. The sample is drawn from a study of T cell responses to AZD1222 COVID-19 vaccine. Study results and limitations: Repertoire sampling occurred only after the peak T cell response. Spike-spanning, vaccine-associated CD4 TCRs were dominant at 160-218 and 743-854.

Clones were read by immunoSEQ multiplex PCR, and TCRdb kept only the in-frame ones, dropping some. Seen here are some 130,000 clones, 75% to 95% observed once, and the top ten hold roughly 3%. The source of this sequence is an adult in good health. Specimen: peripheral blood, collected on day 0 of AZD1222 vaccination.

The CDR3 reads CASSTVTGLNEKLFF. As DNA, the CDR3 is TGTGCCAGCAGTACGGTGACAGGGCTTAATGAAAAACTGTTTTTT. The chain is built from TRBV6-5 and TRBJ1-4; 7 nucleotides line up with TRBD1. The CDR3 consists of 15 residues. Trimming took 5 bases from V and 4 from J; bases not matched to a gene: 7. Per the germline V gene, CDR1 is MNHEY and CDR2 is SVGAGI.